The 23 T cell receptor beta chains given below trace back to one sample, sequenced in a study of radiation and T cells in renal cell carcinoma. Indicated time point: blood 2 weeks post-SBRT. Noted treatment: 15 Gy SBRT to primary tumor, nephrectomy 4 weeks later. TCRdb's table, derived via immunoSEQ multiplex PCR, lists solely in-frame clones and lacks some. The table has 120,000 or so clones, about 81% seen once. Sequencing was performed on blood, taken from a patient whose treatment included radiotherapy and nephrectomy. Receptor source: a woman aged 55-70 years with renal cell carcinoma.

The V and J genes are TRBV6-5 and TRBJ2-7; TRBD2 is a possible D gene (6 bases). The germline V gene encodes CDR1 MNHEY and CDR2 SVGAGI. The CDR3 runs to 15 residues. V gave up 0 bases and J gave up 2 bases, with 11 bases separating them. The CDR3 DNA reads TGTGCCAGCAGTTACTCGAGGAGGGGAGCCTACGAGCAGTACTTC. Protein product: CASSYSRRGAYEQYF.

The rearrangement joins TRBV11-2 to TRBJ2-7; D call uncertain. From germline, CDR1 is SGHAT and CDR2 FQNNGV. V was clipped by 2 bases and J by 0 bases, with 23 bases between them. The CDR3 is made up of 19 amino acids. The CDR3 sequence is CASSLKAPGWADRSYEQYF. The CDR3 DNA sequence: TGTGCCAGCAGCTTAAAGGCGCCCGGCTGGGCAGATCGCTCCTACGAGCAGTACTTC. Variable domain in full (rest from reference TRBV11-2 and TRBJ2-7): EAGVAQSPRYKIIEKRQSVAFWCNPISGHATLYWYQQILGQGPKLLIQFQNNGVVDDSQLPKDRFSAERLKGVDSTLKIQPAKLEDSAVYLCASSLKAPGWADRSYEQYFGPGTRLTVT.

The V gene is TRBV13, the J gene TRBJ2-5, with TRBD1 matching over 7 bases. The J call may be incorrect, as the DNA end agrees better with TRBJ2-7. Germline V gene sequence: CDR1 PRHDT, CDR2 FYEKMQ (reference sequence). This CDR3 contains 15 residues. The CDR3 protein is CASSLFQGVGYEQYF. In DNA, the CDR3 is TGTGCCAGCAGCTTGTTCCAGGGGGTGGGCTACGAGCAGTACTTC.

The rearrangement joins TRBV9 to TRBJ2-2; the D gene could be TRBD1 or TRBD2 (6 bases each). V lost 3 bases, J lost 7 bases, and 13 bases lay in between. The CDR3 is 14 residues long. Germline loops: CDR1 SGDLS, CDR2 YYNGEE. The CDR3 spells CASSGRDTGGELFF. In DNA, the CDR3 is TGTGCCAGCAGCGGGAGGGACACTGGCGGGGAGCTGTTTTTT. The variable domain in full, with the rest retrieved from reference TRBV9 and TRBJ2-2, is DSGVTQTPKHLITATGQRVTLRCSPRSGDLSVYWYQQSLDQGLQFLIQYYNGEERAKGNILERFSAQQFPDLHSELNLSSLELGDSALYFCASSGRDTGGELFFGEGSRLTVL.

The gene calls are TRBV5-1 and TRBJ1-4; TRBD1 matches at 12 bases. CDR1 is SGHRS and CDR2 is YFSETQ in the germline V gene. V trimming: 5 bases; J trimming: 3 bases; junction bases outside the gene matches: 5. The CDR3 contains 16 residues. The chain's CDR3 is CASRSGTGGPNEKLFF. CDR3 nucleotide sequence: TGCGCCAGCAGAAGTGGGACAGGGGGCCCTAATGAAAAACTGTTTTTT.

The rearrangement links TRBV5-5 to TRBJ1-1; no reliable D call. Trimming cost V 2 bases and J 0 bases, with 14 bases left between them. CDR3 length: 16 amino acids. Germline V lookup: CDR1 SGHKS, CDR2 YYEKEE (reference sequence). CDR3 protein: CASSFVSTQLNTEAFF. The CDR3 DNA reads TGTGCCAGCAGCTTCGTGTCAACGCAGCTGAACACTGAAGCTTTCTTT.

The CDR3 is CASSPRQGGISNTEAFF. The CDR3 nucleotides read TGTGCCAGCAGCCCCCGGCAGGGAGGGATTTCGAACACTGAAGCTTTCTTT. This chain joins TRBV9 and TRBJ1-1; D perhaps matches TRBD1 (5 bases). There are 17 residues in the CDR3. V gave up 4 bases and J gave up 1 base, with 20 bases separating them. Germline V gene lookup returns CDR1 SGDLS and CDR2 YYNGEE.

The CDR3 loop reads CASSAREETQYF. The DNA for the CDR3 is TGTGCCAGCAGCGCTCGCGAAGAGACCCAGTACTTC. The gene calls are TRBV9 and TRBJ2-5, with D uncertain. V was trimmed by 3 bases and J by 3 bases, leaving 6 bases between them. The CDR3 extends over 12 amino acids. Per the germline V gene, CDR1 is SGDLS and CDR2 is YYNGEE.

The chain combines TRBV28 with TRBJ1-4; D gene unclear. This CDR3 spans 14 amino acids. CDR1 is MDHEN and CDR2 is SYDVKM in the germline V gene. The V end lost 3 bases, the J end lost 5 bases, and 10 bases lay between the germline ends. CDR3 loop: CASSLVRPNEKLFF. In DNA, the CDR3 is TGTGCCAGCAGTTTGGTCCGGCCGAATGAAAAACTGTTTTTT.

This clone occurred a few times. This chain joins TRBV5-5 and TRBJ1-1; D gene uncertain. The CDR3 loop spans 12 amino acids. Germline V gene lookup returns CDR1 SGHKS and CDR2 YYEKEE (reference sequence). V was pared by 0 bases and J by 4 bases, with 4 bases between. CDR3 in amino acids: CASSLGPTEAFF. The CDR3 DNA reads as TGTGCCAGCAGCTTGGGGCCCACTGAAGCTTTCTTT.

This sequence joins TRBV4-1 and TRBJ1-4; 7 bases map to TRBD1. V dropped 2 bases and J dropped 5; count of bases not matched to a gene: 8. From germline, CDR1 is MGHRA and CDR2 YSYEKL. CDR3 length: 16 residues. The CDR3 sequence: CASSQLVGGVNEKLFF. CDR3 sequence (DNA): TGCGCCAGCAGCCAACTAGTAGGGGGCGTAAATGAAAAACTGTTTTTT.

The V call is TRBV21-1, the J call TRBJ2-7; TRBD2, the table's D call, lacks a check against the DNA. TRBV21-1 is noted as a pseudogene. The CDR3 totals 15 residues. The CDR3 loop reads CASSNRHPRADEQYF. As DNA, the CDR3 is TGTGCCAGCAGCAACCGTCATCCGAGGGCGGACGAGCAGTACTTC.

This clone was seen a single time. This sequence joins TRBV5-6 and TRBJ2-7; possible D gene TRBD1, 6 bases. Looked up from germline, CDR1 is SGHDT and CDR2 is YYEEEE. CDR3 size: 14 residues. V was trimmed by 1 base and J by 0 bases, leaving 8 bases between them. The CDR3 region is CASSLMDSSYEQYF. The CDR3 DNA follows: TGTGCCAGCAGCTTGATGGACAGCTCCTACGAGCAGTACTTC.

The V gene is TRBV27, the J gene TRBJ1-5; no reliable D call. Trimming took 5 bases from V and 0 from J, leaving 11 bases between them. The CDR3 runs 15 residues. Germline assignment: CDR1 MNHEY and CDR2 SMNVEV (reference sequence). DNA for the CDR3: TGTGCCAGCAGTCCCCAGGTAACTAGCAATCAGCCCCAGCATTTT. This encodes CASSPQVTSNQPQHF.

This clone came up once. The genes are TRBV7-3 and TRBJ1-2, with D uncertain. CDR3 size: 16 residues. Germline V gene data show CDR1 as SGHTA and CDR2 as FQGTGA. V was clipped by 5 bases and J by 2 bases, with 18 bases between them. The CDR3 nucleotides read TGTGCCAGCAGCCCCCACCCTCCGGGAGGGAACTATGGCTACACCTTC. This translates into CASSPHPPGGNYGYTF.

The CDR3 DNA sequence: TGTGCCAGCAGTTACACCCAGGCGGACTCTGGAAACACCATATATTTT. It encodes CASSYTQADSGNTIYF. The chain links TRBV6-5 to TRBJ1-3, with D unclear. Looked up from germline, CDR1 is MNHEY and CDR2 is SVGAGI. Trimming stripped 2 bases from V and 0 bases from J, with 11 bases between. CDR3 length: 16 amino acids.

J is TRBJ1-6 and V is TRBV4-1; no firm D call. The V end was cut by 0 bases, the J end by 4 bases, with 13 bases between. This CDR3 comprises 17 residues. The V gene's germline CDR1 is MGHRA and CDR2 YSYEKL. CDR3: CASSQDKWGSYNSPLHF. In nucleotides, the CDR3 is TGCGCCAGCAGCCAAGATAAATGGGGTTCGTATAATTCACCCCTCCACTTT.

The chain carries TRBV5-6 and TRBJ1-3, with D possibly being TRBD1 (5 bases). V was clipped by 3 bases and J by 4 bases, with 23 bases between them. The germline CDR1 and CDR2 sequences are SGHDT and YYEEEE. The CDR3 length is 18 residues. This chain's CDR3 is CASSSRLTGGLGGNTIYF. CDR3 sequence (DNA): TGTGCCAGCAGCTCCCGACTAACCGGGGGATTGGGCGGAAACACCATATATTTT.

DNA of the CDR3: TGTGCCAGCAGTACCGTTCCAGAGAACACTGAAGCTTTCTTT. Translated, it gives CASSTVPENTEAFF. The chain carries TRBV27 and TRBJ1-1; D gene ambiguous. The CDR3 is made up of 14 amino acids. CDR1 and CDR2 (germline): MNHEY, SMNVEV (reference sequence). The V end lost 5 bases, the J end lost 1 base, and 11 bases lay between the germline ends.

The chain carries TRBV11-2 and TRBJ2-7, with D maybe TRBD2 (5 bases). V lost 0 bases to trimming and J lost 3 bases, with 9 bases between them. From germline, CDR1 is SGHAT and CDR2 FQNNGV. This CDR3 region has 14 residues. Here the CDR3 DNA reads TGTGCCAGCAGCTTAGAAGCGGTATTCTACGAGCAGTACTTC. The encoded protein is CASSLEAVFYEQYF.

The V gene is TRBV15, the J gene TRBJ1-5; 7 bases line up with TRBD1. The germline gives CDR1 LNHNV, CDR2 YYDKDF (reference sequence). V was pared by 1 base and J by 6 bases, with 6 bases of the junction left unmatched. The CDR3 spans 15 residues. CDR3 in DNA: TGTGCCACCAGCAGAGGTGGACAGGCTCCTCAGCCCCAGCATTTT. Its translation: CATSRGGQAPQPQHF.

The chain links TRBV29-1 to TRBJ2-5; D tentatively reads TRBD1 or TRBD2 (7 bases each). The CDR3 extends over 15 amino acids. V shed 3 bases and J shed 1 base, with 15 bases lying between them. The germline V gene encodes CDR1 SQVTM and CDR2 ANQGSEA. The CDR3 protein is CSVEGGTDVQETQYF. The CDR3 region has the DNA TGCAGCGTTGAGGGGGGGACAGACGTCCAAGAGACCCAGTACTTC. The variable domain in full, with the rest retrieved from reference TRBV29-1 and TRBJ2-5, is SAVISQKPSRDICQRGTSLTIQCQVDSQVTMMFWYRQQPGQSLTLIATANQGSEATYESGFVIDKFPISRPNLTFSTLTVSNMSPEDSSIYLCSVEGGTDVQETQYFGPGTRLLVL.

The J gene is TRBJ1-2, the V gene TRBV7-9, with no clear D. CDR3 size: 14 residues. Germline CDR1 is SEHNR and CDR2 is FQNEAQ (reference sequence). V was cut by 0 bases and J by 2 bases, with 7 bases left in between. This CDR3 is CASSLARANYGYTF. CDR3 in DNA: TGTGCCAGCAGCTTAGCGAGGGCGAACTATGGCTACACCTTC.